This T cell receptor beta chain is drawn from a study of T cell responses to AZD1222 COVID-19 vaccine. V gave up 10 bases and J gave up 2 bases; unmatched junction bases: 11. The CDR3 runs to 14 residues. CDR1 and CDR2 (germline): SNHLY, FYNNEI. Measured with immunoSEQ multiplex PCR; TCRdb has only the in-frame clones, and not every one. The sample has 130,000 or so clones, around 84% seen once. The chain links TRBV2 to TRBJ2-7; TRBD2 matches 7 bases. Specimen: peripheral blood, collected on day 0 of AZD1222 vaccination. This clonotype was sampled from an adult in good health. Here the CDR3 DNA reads TGTGCCACCAAGGCGGGAGTGGCAACCTACGAGCAGTACTTC. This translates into CATKAGVATYEQYF.